The rows below give T cell receptor beta chains drawn from one sample of a study of blood T cell repertoires in COVID-19. The table came from immunoSEQ multiplex PCR; TCRdb's copy has only in-frame clones and leaves some out. This table holds fewer than 150,000 clones, around 87% found once. The sequenced sample was peripheral blood. The receptors were gathered from a woman aged 55-69 years with acute or convalescent COVID-19. CDR3s include the opening cysteine and the closing phenylalanine or tryptophan. Fields, in order: V gene, D gene, clone size, J gene, CDR3 protein, CDR3 DNA. The D gene is left open where the match is weak. Not all rows give a size; the values are once, few, many and, for expanded clones, a class.

TRBV6-1,TRBD1,-,TRBJ1-2,CASSEAQQGYGYTF,TGTGCCAGCAGTGAAGCGCAACAGGGGTATGGCTACACCTTC
TRBV2,TRBD1,-,TRBJ1-2,CAGGTGARAIDGYTF,TGTGCCGGGGGGACAGGGGCGCGAGCAATCGATGGCTACACCTTC
TRBV7-2,TRBD2,-,TRBJ2-3,CASSLGSGRTDTQYF,TGTGCCAGCAGCTTGGGTAGCGGGAGGACAGATACGCAGTATTTT
TRBV5-1,TRBD1,-,TRBJ2-1,CASSPGQGRFF,TGCGCCAGCAGCCCGGGACAGGGAAGGTTCTTC
TRBV9,-,-,TRBJ1-2,CASSVAEGYGYTF,TGTGCCAGCAGCGTAGCTGAGGGCTATGGCTACACCTTC
TRBV29-1,TRBD2,-,TRBJ2-3,CSVRSGLAGGTDTQYF,TGCAGCGTTAGATCGGGACTAGCGGGAGGTACAGATACGCAGTATTTT
TRBV7-8,-,few,TRBJ1-6,CASGTDNSPLHF,TGTGCCAGCGGCACCGATAATTCACCCCTCCACTTT
TRBV6-5,-,-,TRBJ1-1,CASSYGRNTEAFF,TGTGCCAGCAGTTACGGGCGGAACACTGAAGCTTTCTTT
TRBV11-2,TRBD2,once,TRBJ2-5,CASSLDEAPSGRALETQYF,TGTGCCAGCAGCTTAGATGAGGCCCCTAGCGGGAGGGCCCTGGAGACCCAGTACTTC
TRBV18,-,-,TRBJ1-3,CASSPGQLSSGNTIYF,TGTGCCAGCTCACCCGGACAGCTCAGCTCTGGAAACACCATATATTTT
TRBV15,TRBD1,-,TRBJ2-1,CATSRGDRDEQFF,TGTGCCACCAGCAGAGGCGACAGGGATGAGCAGTTCTTC
TRBV24-1,TRBD2,-,TRBJ2-1,CATSDSVQAGGPYNEQFF,TGTGCCACCAGTGATTCTGTTCAAGCGGGGGGACCCTACAATGAGCAGTTCTTC
TRBV5-1,TRBD2,-,TRBJ2-2,CASSLRPSGINTGELFF,TGCGCCAGCAGCTTGCGACCTAGCGGGATCAACACCGGGGAGCTGTTTTTT
TRBV19,-,-,TRBJ1-2,CASSPGRLGAQGGYGYTF,TGTGCCAGTAGCCCCGGACGCCTTGGAGCCCAGGGCGGTTATGGCTACACCTTC
TRBV27,TRBD1,-,TRBJ1-5,CASSPWTGNQPQHF,TGTGCCAGCAGTCCGTGGACAGGGAATCAGCCCCAGCATTTT
TRBV28,-,-,TRBJ1-4,CASSPDNEYQKLFF,TGTGCCAGCAGCCCCGATAATGAGTATCAAAAACTGTTTTTT
TRBV11-2,-,-,TRBJ2-1,CASSWDSEQFF,TGTGCCAGCAGCTGGGACTCTGAGCAGTTCTTC